The 25 T cell receptor beta chains in this list originate from one sample, sequenced in a study of blood T cells in healthy people across ages. It was with a sample-barcoded 5' primer and a J-beta primer mix that a second PCR of roughly 7 to 12 cycles was run. TCRdb reanalysed the 5' RACE reads using MiXCR and keeps one entry per CDR3 protein. The data contain roughly 2 million distinct CDR3 sequences, around half of them singletons. The sample consisted of blood. These receptors all stem from a woman aged 40 to 50 in good health.

This clonotype was found a few times. The rearrangement joins TRBV28 to TRBJ2-5; tentative D call: TRBD1 (6 bases). The CDR3 loop spans 14 amino acids. CDR1 and CDR2 (germline): MDHEN, SYDVKM. The V and J ends lost 0 bases and 4 bases respectively, with 9 bases between them. The CDR3, as DNA: TGTGCCAGCAGTTTATGGGGGGCTAGAGAGACCCAGTACTTC. This encodes CASSLWGARETQYF.

The V and J genes are TRBV6-5 and TRBJ2-5; TRBD1 or TRBD2 may be the D gene (5 bases each). The better agreement between TRBJ2-7 and the DNA end casts doubt on the J call. The CDR3 has 14 residues. Germline V gives CDR1 MNHEY, CDR2 SVGAGI. The CDR3 DNA reads as TGTGCCAGCAGAAGGGACCGAGTGTTGGACGAGCAGTACTTC. Residues: CASRRDRVLDEQYF.

The chain has TRBV6-6 and TRBJ1-1; D uncertain. CDR1 is MNHNY, CDR2 SVGAGI, per germline (reference sequence). This CDR3 has 10 amino acids. Between the trimmed V and J ends, which lost 2 bases and 6 bases, there was a span of 1 base. DNA for the CDR3: TGTGCCAGCAGTTACCCTGAAGCTTTCTTT. Translating gives CASSYPEAFF.

The chain recombines TRBV7-2 with TRBJ2-3; TRBD2 matches at 7 bases. Germline CDR1 reads SGHTA; CDR2 reads FQGNSA. The length of the CDR3 is 18 residues. The trim removed 6 bases at V and 0 bases at J, leaving 15 bases unmatched. In DNA form, the CDR3 reads TGTGCCAGCAGTCTCGAGGCTAGCGGAAGTGCTAGCACAGATACGCAGTATTTT. It translates to CASSLEASGSASTDTQYF.

The chain recombines TRBV5-1 with TRBJ1-1; 9 bases align to TRBD1. Germline CDR1 and CDR2: SGHRS and YFSETQ. This CDR3 is built from 15 residues. Trimming removed 3 bases from V and 1 base from J; junction bases left unmatched: 4. The CDR3 protein is CASSSTGQGNTEAFF. CDR3 bases: TGCGCCAGCAGCTCCACGGGACAGGGGAACACTGAAGCTTTCTTT.

This chain's CDR3 is CASSLWTGRNTGELFF. The CDR3 DNA follows: TGCGCCAGCAGCCTGTGGACAGGGAGGAACACCGGGGAGCTGTTTTTT. The chain combines TRBV5-1 with TRBJ2-2, with TRBD1 identical over 8 bases. The CDR3 covers 16 residues. With V trimmed by 4 bases and J by 1 base, 6 bases remained unmatched. CDR1 and CDR2 from the germline V gene are SGHRS and YFSETQ.

The genes are TRBV20-1 and TRBJ2-3; D is unresolved. This CDR3 region has 13 residues. Germline V gene lookup returns CDR1 DFQATT and CDR2 SNEGSKA (reference sequence). V lost 3 bases to trimming and J lost 0 bases, with 7 bases between them. This chain's CDR3 is CSASPASTDTQYF. DNA of the CDR3: TGCAGTGCTAGTCCCGCTAGCACAGATACGCAGTATTTT.

This clonotype was detected only a few times. This chain uses TRBV6-5 with TRBJ2-3; D not resolved. The V end was cut by 5 bases, the J end by 4 bases, with 7 bases between. This CDR3 is 12 amino acids long. Germline V CDR1 and CDR2: MNHEY, SVGAGI. Here the CDR3 DNA reads TGTGCCAGCAGTCAGACCCCAGATACGCAGTATTTT. It codes for CASSQTPDTQYF.

This clonotype was detected only once. This chain uses TRBV12-3 or TRBV12-4 with TRBJ2-3; a possible D gene is TRBD2 (6 bases). With 0 bases removed from V and 2 bases from J, the gap between germline ends came to 9 bases. The CDR3 extends over 15 amino acids. DNA for the CDR3: TGTGCCAGCAGTTTAGCGGCGGGGCTCACAGATACGCAGTATTTT. Protein product: CASSLAAGLTDTQYF.

The V call is TRBV5-1, the J call TRBJ2-3; 12 nucleotides match TRBD2. CDR1 and CDR2 from the germline V gene are SGHRS and YFSETQ. The CDR3 consists of 17 residues. The V and J ends lost 4 bases and 4 bases, in that order; junction bases with no gene match: 10. The CDR3 DNA sequence: TGCGCCAGCAGCGACAGAACTAGCGGGGGGACCCCAGATACGCAGTATTTT. It encodes CASSDRTSGGTPDTQYF.

Only a few counts were recorded for this clonotype. V usage is TRBV27 and J usage is TRBJ1-5, with TRBD1 matching 9 bases. From germline, CDR1 is MNHEY and CDR2 SMNVEV (reference sequence). Unmatched junction bases numbered 8, after V lost 5 bases and J lost 6 bases. The CDR3 spans 15 residues. CDR3 amino acids: CASSLRQGVGQPQHF. The CDR3 nucleotides are TGTGCCAGCAGTCTCCGACAGGGGGTGGGTCAGCCCCAGCATTTT.

The rearrangement joins TRBV12-3 or TRBV12-4 to TRBJ2-3; D is possibly TRBD2 (7 bases). V was cut by 5 bases and J by 4 bases, with 13 bases left in between. The CDR3 extends over 14 amino acids. The chain's CDR3 is CASSDGGPADTQYF. The CDR3 DNA is TGTGCCAGCAGTGACGGGGGGCCGGCAGATACGCAGTATTTT.

This clonotype has a handful of counts. The chain recombines TRBV12-3 or TRBV12-4 with TRBJ2-1, with TRBD1 matching 7 bases. This CDR3 contains 16 residues. V was clipped by 6 bases and J by 9 bases; unmatched bases: 17. The CDR3 sequence is CASSYPNPGQRIEQFF. The CDR3 DNA sequence: TGTGCCAGCAGCTACCCTAATCCGGGACAGAGGATTGAGCAGTTCTTC.

The CDR3 DNA follows: TGCGCCAGCAGCTTGGTGGTGGGGGGCGGCTACGAGCAGTACTTC. It encodes CASSLVVGGGYEQYF. The V gene is TRBV5-1, the J gene TRBJ2-7; D may be TRBD1 or TRBD2 (6 bases each). Germline-derived CDR1 and CDR2 are SGHRS and YFSETQ. The CDR3 is made up of 15 amino acids. V was clipped by 0 bases and J by 3 bases, with 13 bases between them.

The J gene is TRBJ1-2, the V gene TRBV9, with D hard to call. The CDR3 loop spans 14 amino acids. Germline V gene sequence: CDR1 SGDLS, CDR2 YYNGEE. Trimming pared 0 bases from V and 7 bases from J, leaving 13 bases between. Written as DNA, the CDR3 is TGTGCCAGCAGCGTAGATTCCGCCCTGGGTGGCTACACCTTC. Protein product: CASSVDSALGGYTF.

This clonotype has more than one count but fewer than ten. The chain employs TRBV7-2 and TRBJ1-4; D is perhaps TRBD1 (6 bases). This CDR3 contains 15 residues. Trimming shortened V by 2 bases and J by 8 bases, and 15 bases separated the two germline ends. The V gene's germline CDR1 is SGHTA and CDR2 FQGNSA. As DNA, the CDR3 is TGTGCCAGCAGCTTAAAAAACAGGGTGCGGGAAAAACTGTTTTTT. Its translation is CASSLKNRVREKLFF.

The chain carries TRBV27 and TRBJ2-1; TRBD2 matches 13 bases. The junction had 9 bases not matched to a gene; V was cut back by 7 bases and J by 6 bases. The germline V gene has CDR1 MNHEY and CDR2 SMNVEV (reference sequence). The CDR3 spans 16 residues. The CDR3 is CASTTSGGQVCNEQFF. The DNA of the CDR3 is TGTGCCAGCACGACTAGCGGGGGGCAGGTCTGCAATGAGCAGTTCTTC.

The V gene is TRBV10-3, the J gene TRBJ2-5; 7 nucleotides line up with TRBD2. The CDR3 contains 13 residues. V lost 6 bases and J lost 2; bases outside the gene matches: 3. Germline V gene sequence: CDR1 ENHRY, CDR2 SYGVKD. This CDR3 reads CAISSGMQETQYF. DNA for the CDR3: TGTGCCATCAGCAGCGGGATGCAAGAGACCCAGTACTTC.

This chain connects TRBV12-3 or TRBV12-4 to TRBJ2-3; D gene unclear. V was shortened by 6 bases and J by 7 bases, with 17 bases between the two germline ends. CDR3 length: 14 residues. The CDR3 here is CASSPGPSSNTQYF. CDR3 DNA: TGTGCCAGCAGCCCTGGACCCTCGAGTAATACGCAGTATTTT.

The CDR3 reads CASSSRLERGGYQETQYF. DNA of the CDR3: TGTGCCAGCAGCTCGAGGTTGGAGCGGGGGGGTTACCAAGAGACCCAGTACTTC. The J gene is TRBJ2-5, the V gene TRBV11-2; 10 bases are shared with TRBD2. Germline CDR1 reads SGHAT; CDR2 reads FQNNGV. The length of the CDR3 is 18 residues. V gave up 4 bases and J gave up 0 bases; unmatched junction bases: 11.

The table lists this clonotype with many counts. V is TRBV3-1 and J is TRBJ2-3; D unclear. CDR1 and CDR2 from the germline V gene are LGHDT and YNNKEL (reference sequence). The CDR3 sequence is 11 residues long. V was clipped by 6 bases and J by 6 bases, with 7 bases between them. DNA of the CDR3: TGTGCCAGCAGTCCCGGGGATACGCAGTATTTT. Translation gives CASSPGDTQYF.

This chain connects TRBV27 to TRBJ1-2; no clear D gene. V lost 2 bases and J 7 bases, leaving 11 bases between the germline ends. The CDR3 consists of 13 residues. The germline V gene has CDR1 MNHEY and CDR2 SMNVEV (reference sequence). The CDR3 DNA sequence: TGTGCCAGCAGTTTAAACGGAAACCGTGGCTACACCTTC. As protein: CASSLNGNRGYTF.

The V call is TRBV6-2 or TRBV6-3, the J call TRBJ2-7; TRBD2 agrees at 14 bases. The last part of the DNA fits TRBJ2-5 better; the J call may be wrong. The germline V gene has CDR1 MNHEY and CDR2 SVGEGT. The CDR3 loop spans 16 amino acids. The CDR3 region is CASSSGLAGDRETQYF. DNA for the CDR3: TGTGCCAGCAGCTCGGGACTAGCGGGGGATCGAGAGACCCAGTACTTC.

V usage is TRBV7-2 and J usage is TRBJ2-3, with TRBD2 identical over 8 bases. Germline V gives CDR1 SGHTA, CDR2 FQGNSA. The V segment lost 4 bases and the J segment 4 bases; nucleotides outside the gene matches: 7. The CDR3 runs 15 residues. CDR3 DNA sequence: TGTGCCAGCAGCTCAAGCGGGGGCACGGCAGATACGCAGTATTTT. Translation gives CASSSSGGTADTQYF.

The CDR3 spells CASRRNMNTEAFF. The CDR3 DNA sequence: TGTGCCAGCAGACGGAATATGAACACTGAAGCTTTCTTT. The chain employs TRBV6-5 and TRBJ1-1; D is undetermined. V lost 6 bases and J lost 0, with 8 bases in between. The CDR3 contains 13 residues. Germline assignment: CDR1 MNHEY and CDR2 SVGAGI.